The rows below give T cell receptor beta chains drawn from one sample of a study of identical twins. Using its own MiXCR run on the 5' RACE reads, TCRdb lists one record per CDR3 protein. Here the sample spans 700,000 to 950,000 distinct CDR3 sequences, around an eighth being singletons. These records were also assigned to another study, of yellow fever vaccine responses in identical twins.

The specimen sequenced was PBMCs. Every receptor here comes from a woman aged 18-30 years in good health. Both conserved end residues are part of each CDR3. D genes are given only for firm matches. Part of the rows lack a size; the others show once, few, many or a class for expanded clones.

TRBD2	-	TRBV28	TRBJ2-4	TGTGCCAGCAGTTTAGGTCACCCGGGGGGCAAAAACATTCAGTACTTC	CASSLGHPGGKNIQYF
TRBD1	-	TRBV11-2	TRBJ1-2	TGTGCCAGCAGCACCTTCGACAGGGCGGGCTACACCTTC	CASSTFDRAGYTF
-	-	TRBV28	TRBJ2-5	TGTGCCAGCAGTCAAAACAGGGGAGGAGAGTCTAGGGAGACCCAGTACTTC	CASSQNRGGESRETQYF
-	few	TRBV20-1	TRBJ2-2	TGCAGTGCACTAGAAAATAACGGGGAGCTGTTTTTT	CSALENNGELFF
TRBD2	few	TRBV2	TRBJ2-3	TGTGCCAGCAGTATAGCGGGAAGGGGGACAGATACGCAGTATTTT	CASSIAGRGTDTQYF
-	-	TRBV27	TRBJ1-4	TGTGCCAGCAGTCCCCCTGGATGGGGCGGGGAAAAACTGTTTTTT	CASSPPGWGGEKLFF
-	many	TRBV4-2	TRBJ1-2	TGTGCCAGCAGCCAAGATTTCATAAACGGGGCGGGCTATGGCTACACCTTC	CASSQDFINGAGYGYTF
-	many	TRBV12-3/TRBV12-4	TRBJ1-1	TGTGCCAGCAGTTTACAGGGGCCTGAAGCTTTCTTT	CASSLQGPEAFF
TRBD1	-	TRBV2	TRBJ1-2	TGTGCCAGCCACAGGGGCGGGGGCTACACCTTC	CASHRGGGYTF
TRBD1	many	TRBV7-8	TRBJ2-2	TGTGCCAGCAGGCGGACAGGGTCGACCGGGGAGCTGTTTTTT	CASRRTGSTGELFF
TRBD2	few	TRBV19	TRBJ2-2	TGTGCCAGTAGTAGCCTAGCGGGGGACACCGGGGAGCTGTTTTTT	CASSSLAGDTGELFF
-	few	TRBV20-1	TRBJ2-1	TGCAGTGCTAGAGCGGCGGACTGGCCCTACAATGAGCAGTTCTTC	CSARAADWPYNEQFF
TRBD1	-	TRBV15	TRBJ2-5	TGTGCCACCAGCATGGACAGGTTGTACCAAGAGACCCAGTACTTC	CATSMDRLYQETQYF
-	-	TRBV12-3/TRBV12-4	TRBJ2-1	TGTGCCACCGCGGGGCTAGGTGGTGAGCAGTTCTTC	CATAGLGGEQFF
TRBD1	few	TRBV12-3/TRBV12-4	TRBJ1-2	TGTGCCAGCAGTCCCCGTGGACAGGGAAACTATGGCTACACCTTC	CASSPRGQGNYGYTF
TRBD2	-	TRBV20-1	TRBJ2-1	TGCAGTGCTATGGGCGGGAGGGCCAATGAGCAGTTCTTC	CSAMGGRANEQFF
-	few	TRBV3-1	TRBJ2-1	TGTGCCAGCAGCCACCTAATGGGTCAAAGCGGCCTACGGAATGAGCAGTTCTTC	CASSHLMGQSGLRNEQFF
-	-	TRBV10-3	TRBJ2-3	TGTGCCATCAGTGAAGGGATCGGGGATACGCAGTATTTT	CAISEGIGDTQYF
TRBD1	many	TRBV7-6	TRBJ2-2	TGTGCCAGCAGCCCCGGGACAGCGCTGCTTTACACCGGGGAGCTGTTTTTT	CASSPGTALLYTGELFF
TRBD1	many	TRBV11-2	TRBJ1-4	TGTGCCAGCAGCTTCGGACAGGCTGCAACTAATGAAAAACTGTTTTTT	CASSFGQAATNEKLFF
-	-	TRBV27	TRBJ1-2	TGTGCCAGCAGTATCGGAGGCAACTATGGCTACACCTTC	CASSIGGNYGYTF
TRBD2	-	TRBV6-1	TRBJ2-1	TGTGCCAGCCGTCTGTCGAGCGGGGCGACCTACAATGAGCAGTTCTTC	CASRLSSGATYNEQFF
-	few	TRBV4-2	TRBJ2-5	TGTGCCAGCAGCCAAGACTGGGTAGCCCAAGAGACCCAGTACTTC	CASSQDWVAQETQYF
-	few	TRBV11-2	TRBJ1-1	TGTGCCAGCAGCTCCAATGTTGGAGGAGGCACTGAAGCTTTCTTT	CASSSNVGGGTEAFF
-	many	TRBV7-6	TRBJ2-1	TGTGCCAGCAGCTTAGGAGGTGGTGGAGATGAGCAGTTCTTC	CASSLGGGGDEQFF
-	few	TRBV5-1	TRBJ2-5	TGCGCCAGCAGCTTGGAGCGGTCGGGGGAGACCCAGTACTTC	CASSLERSGETQYF
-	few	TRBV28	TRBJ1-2	TGTGCCAGCAGTTCTCCTTATACAGGCGACTATGGCTACACCTTC	CASSSPYTGDYGYTF
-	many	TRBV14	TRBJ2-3	TGTGCCAGCAGCCGCGGGGCGCGTCGACCCACAGATACGCAGTATTTT	CASSRGARRPTDTQYF